This paragraph reports one T cell receptor beta chain. These data come from a study of blood T cell repertoires in COVID-19. Unmatched junction bases numbered 6, after V lost 2 bases and J lost 5 bases. The CDR3 is 15 residues long. Per germline, CDR1 KGHSH and CDR2 LQKENI. Sequencing used immunoSEQ multiplex PCR; TCRdb keeps in-frame clones, though not all of them. The sample carries over 85,000 clones, 85% to 90% recorded once. The sequenced sample was peripheral blood. The chain is built from TRBV18 and TRBJ2-7, with 10 bases fitting TRBD2. This receptor was taken from a woman between 70 and 85 years old with acute or convalescent COVID-19. CDR3: CASSPTSGAGNEQYF. In DNA, the CDR3 is TGTGCCAGCTCACCAACTAGCGGGGCCGGGAACGAGCAGTACTTC.